Described below is a single T cell receptor (beta chain) sequence and its context. As yet, its antigen is unknown. V gave up 3 bases and J gave up 0 bases, with 8 bases separating them. Germline lookup yields CDR1 MDHEN and CDR2 SYDVKM. The CDR3 runs 14 residues. This entry comes from a study of blood T cells in healthy people across ages. Study observations and caveats: Older age coincided with a roughly linear decline in TCR beta diversity per million T cells. Both higher diversity and more naive CD4+ cells marked long-lived donors when set against aged donors. It was not possible, with unsorted PBMCs, to conclusively compare naive and antigen-experienced cells.

The use of a sample-barcoded 5' primer and a J-beta primer mix characterized a second PCR of about 7 to 12 cycles. TCRdb ran MiXCR on the 5' RACE reads and lists one entry per CDR3 protein. The data hold 1.5 million to 2 million distinct CDR3 sequences, with roughly 27% observed a single time. Total RNA was isolated from each sample in quantities of at least 6 micrograms. The specimen was blood. The TCR was taken from a woman in her 30s in good health. J is TRBJ1-1 and V is TRBV28; D remains unclear. CDR3 region: CASSFISMNTEAFF. CDR3 in DNA: TGTGCCAGCAGTTTTATCTCTATGAACACTGAAGCTTTCTTT.